What follows describes a single T cell receptor (beta chain). Its target is unknown. This specimen belongs to a study of OX40 agonist ivuxolimab in advanced cancers. Overall study context: People in dose escalation had one of these cancers: hepatocellular carcinoma, melanoma, renal cell or head and neck cancer.

This CDR3 spans 12 amino acids. Germline-derived CDR1 and CDR2 are SQVTM and ANQGSEA. Deletions cut 7 bases from V and 7 bases from J, with 16 bases between. Profiling relied on immunoSEQ multiplex PCR, and the TCRdb table lists in-frame clones only, not all of them. The sample contains fewer than 80,000 clones, roughly nine tenths of which appear only once. Study-level points and caveats: Several nonresponders also turned out to have low normalized T-cell clonal expansion. CD4+ T cells averaged fewer expanded clones than CD8+ T cells. At 0.1 to 3.0 mg/kg, CD4+ and CD8+ blood T cells expanded clonally by week 6.

This TCR came from an adult with an advanced solid tumor such as melanoma, head and neck, liver or kidney cancer. The starting material was CD4+ or CD8+ T cells sorted from blood, obtained in a trial of the OX40 agonist ivuxolimab. The chain employs TRBV29-1 and TRBJ1-1; D might be TRBD1 (5 bases). The CDR3 DNA follows: TGCAGCGCCGTGCCGGGGGTGAATGAAGCTTTCTTT. As protein: CSAVPGVNEAFF.